This is a list of T cell receptor beta chains from one sample in a study of blood T cell repertoires in COVID-19. The assay was immunoSEQ multiplex PCR, and TCRdb's table has in-frame clones only and misses some. In the table there are a few hundred thousand clones, about 81% of which are singletons. The sequencing sample was made of PBMCs or T cells enriched from blood (not recorded which). Every receptor here comes from a man aged 35 to 55 who had recovered from COVID-19. CDR3s include the opening cysteine and the closing phenylalanine or tryptophan. A D gene is named only where the DNA matches it firmly. A clone size is listed for some rows: how often the clone was seen (once, few, many), or a class if it is expanded.

CDR3nt | CDR3aa | d_gene | v_gene | abundance | j_gene
TGTGCCACCAGTGACCCGGGACTAGCGGGAAGCTCCTACAATGAGCAGTTCTTC | CATSDPGLAGSSYNEQFF | TRBD2 | TRBV24-1 | NA | TRBJ2-1
TGTGCCAGCAGCGCACCGGGACAGGGTGGTGAAGCTTTCTTT | CASSAPGQGGEAFF | TRBD1 | TRBV7-9 | NA | TRBJ1-1
TGCAGCGTTGAAGAATACCGGAGAAGCTATGGCTACACCTTC | CSVEEYRRSYGYTF | NA | TRBV29-1 | NA | TRBJ1-2
TGTGCCAGCAGTGCGGGATCTCAAGAGACCCAGTACTTC | CASSAGSQETQYF | NA | TRBV12-3/TRBV12-4 | NA | TRBJ2-5
TGTGCCAGCAGTTTGGGACAGGGGCAACTAGGTACGCAGTATTTT | CASSLGQGQLGTQYF | TRBD1 | TRBV6-5 | NA | TRBJ2-3
TGTGCCAGCAGCTTGACAGGACTAGCGGTACGTCGGGAGACCCAGTACTTC | CASSLTGLAVRRETQYF | TRBD2 | TRBV5-4 | NA | TRBJ2-5
TGTGCCAGCAGCGATACGACAGGGCGAGAGCAGTACTTC | CASSDTTGREQYF | TRBD1 | TRBV9 | NA | TRBJ2-7
TGTGCCAGCAGCGGACCCCTCGGCGGGTCCGATTCACCCCTCCACTTT | CASSGPLGGSDSPLHF | NA | TRBV5-4 | NA | TRBJ1-6
TGTGCCAGTAGTACCGGGACAGGGTACTATGGCTACACCTTC | CASSTGTGYYGYTF | TRBD1 | TRBV19 | NA | TRBJ1-2
TGTGCCAGCAGCCTAGCGGCCGGTCAGCCCCAGCATTTT | CASSLAAGQPQHF | NA | TRBV12-3/TRBV12-4 | NA | TRBJ1-5
TGTGCCAGCAGTGCCCTCTTACAGGGGATGGGTAATCAGCCCCAGCATTTT | CASSALLQGMGNQPQHF | TRBD1 | TRBV6-1 | NA | TRBJ1-5
TGTGCCAGCATCCTTAATTTCTCTGAGCAGTACTTC | CASILNFSEQYF | NA | TRBV7-2 | NA | TRBJ2-7
TGCGCCAGCAGCTTGGCCGGGGGGCGCCCTTCCTACGAGCAGTACTTC | CASSLAGGRPSYEQYF | NA | TRBV5-1 | NA | TRBJ2-7
TGTGCCAGTAGTTCCTCCGGGACAGGGCCCCTCAATGAGCAGTTCTTC | CASSSSGTGPLNEQFF | TRBD1 | TRBV19 | once | TRBJ2-1
TGTGCCAGTAGCACGCAGGGAACCAGAACTAACACTGAAGCTTTCTTT | CASSTQGTRTNTEAFF | NA | TRBV19 | NA | TRBJ1-1
TGTGCCAGCAGCTTAGGGGGGAGGGCCCCCGGGGAGCTGTTTTTT | CASSLGGRAPGELFF | TRBD2 | TRBV7-3 | few | TRBJ2-2
TGTGCCATCAGTGAGTCGACCGGGACAGGGGGCACTTATGGCTACACCTTC | CAISESTGTGGTYGYTF | TRBD1 | TRBV10-3 | NA | TRBJ1-2
TGTGCCAGCAGCCCCCAGGGAGGATCACCCCTCCACTTT | CASSPQGGSPLHF | NA | TRBV11-1 | NA | TRBJ1-6
TGTGCCAGCAGCGTCGGGACTACTCGTTCCTACGAGCAGTACTTC | CASSVGTTRSYEQYF | TRBD2 | TRBV5-5 | NA | TRBJ2-7
TGTGCCAGCAGCTTAAATGCGGGAGACGGCAATGAGCAGTTCTTC | CASSLNAGDGNEQFF | TRBD2 | TRBV7-9 | NA | TRBJ2-1
TGCGCCAGCAGCCAGGCCGGGACTAGTTACCGGGAGACCCAGTACTTC | CASSQAGTSYRETQYF | TRBD2 | TRBV4-1 | NA | TRBJ2-5
TGTGCCAGCAGCAAACAGGGCGCGAATTCACCCCTCCACTTT | CASSKQGANSPLHF | NA | TRBV7-3 | NA | TRBJ1-6
TGCGCCAGCAGCCGAGTCGCGGGGCTCAATGAGCAGTTCTTC | CASSRVAGLNEQFF | NA | TRBV4-1 | NA | TRBJ2-1
TGTGCCAGTAGTATGGACACAGCGGGACGGAACACTGAAGCTTTCTTT | CASSMDTAGRNTEAFF | NA | TRBV19 | once | TRBJ1-1
TGCGCCAGCAGCCCGACTAGCGGGAGGCACGAGCAGTACTTC | CASSPTSGRHEQYF | TRBD2 | TRBV5-1 | NA | TRBJ2-7
TGCGCCAGCAGAATGGGGACAGCGAATGAAAAACTGTTTTTT | CASRMGTANEKLFF | TRBD1 | TRBV10-2 | NA | TRBJ1-4
TGTGCCACTTCGAGCTACAGGGACGAAAAACTGTTTTTT | CATSSYRDEKLFF | NA | TRBV15 | NA | TRBJ1-4
TGTGCCAGCAGGCGCCCGGGGGGTGGCTACACCTTC | CASRRPGGGYTF | NA | TRBV5-4 | NA | TRBJ1-2
TGTGCCACCAGCTCTGACGGGGAGAGGTACGTAAACACTGAAGCTTTCTTT | CATSSDGERYVNTEAFF | NA | TRBV24-1 | once | TRBJ1-1
TGTGCCAGCTCACCAATTATGGGCTCCTATGGCTACACCTTC | CASSPIMGSYGYTF | NA | TRBV18 | NA | TRBJ1-2
TGTGCCAGCGAGTCTAGCGGGGCTGAGCAGTTCTTC | CASESSGAEQFF | TRBD2 | TRBV2 | NA | TRBJ2-1
TGCGCCAGCAGCTTAGACAGGGGGCGCGGCGAAAAACTGTTTTTT | CASSLDRGRGEKLFF | TRBD1 | TRBV5-1 | NA | TRBJ1-4
TGTGCCAGCAGTTTAGCAGGCCCTAATGAAAAACTGTTTTTT | CASSLAGPNEKLFF | NA | TRBV27 | NA | TRBJ1-4
TGCGCCAGCAGCCCCCCTAGCGGGGTTGAGCAGTTCTTC | CASSPPSGVEQFF | TRBD2 | TRBV5-1 | NA | TRBJ2-1
TGTGCCAGCAGTGGTGTGCTAGCGGGAGGGCCCTACATTCAGTACTTC | CASSGVLAGGPYIQYF | TRBD2 | TRBV2 | NA | TRBJ2-4
TGTGCCAGTAGTATGCAGACTAGCGGGGGACTGACAGATACGCAGTATTTT | CASSMQTSGGLTDTQYF | TRBD2 | TRBV19 | once | TRBJ2-3
TGCGCCAGCAGCTTGGGACAGGGCGAAAATTCACCCCTCCACTTT | CASSLGQGENSPLHF | TRBD1 | TRBV5-1 | NA | TRBJ1-6
TGCGCCAGCAGTCCCCGTGGAGGCGCAAACTATGGCTACACCTTC | CASSPRGGANYGYTF | NA | TRBV23-1 | NA | TRBJ1-2
TGTGCCACCAGCAGAGAAAATGGAGTTGGTCAGCCCCAGCATTTT | CATSRENGVGQPQHF | NA | TRBV15 | NA | TRBJ1-5
TGTGCCTGGAAGTATGGGGCGAATGAAAAACTGTTTTTT | CAWKYGANEKLFF | NA | TRBV30 | NA | TRBJ1-4
TGTGCCAGCAGCTCGGCTTGGGGACTAGCTCTCCTCGAGCAGTACTTC | CASSSAWGLALLEQYF | TRBD2 | TRBV7-2 | NA | TRBJ2-7
TGCGCCAGCAGTAGGACAGGGGGCCGGGAGACCCAGTACTTC | CASSRTGGRETQYF | TRBD1 | TRBV5-1 | NA | TRBJ2-5
TGCGCCAGCAGCCTTGGGACAGGGGGCCACGAGCAGTACTTC | CASSLGTGGHEQYF | TRBD1 | TRBV4-1 | NA | TRBJ2-7
TGTGCCTCCTCACCGGGACAGGAAACCTTCAATGAAAAACTGTTTTTT | CASSPGQETFNEKLFF | TRBD1 | TRBV27 | NA | TRBJ1-4
TGTGCCAGCAGCTTAGGGGCAGGGAACACTGAAGCTTTCTTT | CASSLGAGNTEAFF | NA | TRBV11-2 | NA | TRBJ1-1
TGTGCCAGCAGCTTGAGTCAGGGGGGCTCTGGAAACACCATATATTTT | CASSLSQGGSGNTIYF | TRBD1 | TRBV7-9 | NA | TRBJ1-3
TGTGCCTGGAGTGTAAAACAGGTGTCGGACACTGAAGCTTTCTTT | CAWSVKQVSDTEAFF | NA | TRBV30 | NA | TRBJ1-1
TGTGCCAGCAGTCTACAGGGGGCCACTTTCGCTGAAGCTTTCTTT | CASSLQGATFAEAFF | TRBD1 | TRBV27 | NA | TRBJ1-1
TGTGCCAGCAGCCCCCAGCCGGGACAGGGGAATGAGCAGTTCTTC | CASSPQPGQGNEQFF | TRBD1 | TRBV7-3 | NA | TRBJ2-1
TGTGCCTGGATCGCCCAGGGGGCTATCGGCACCATATATTTT | CAWIAQGAIGTIYF | TRBD1 | TRBV30 | NA | TRBJ1-3
TGTGCCAGCAGCTTAGGGCGGGAGACCTCCTACGAGCAGTACTTC | CASSLGRETSYEQYF | TRBD2 | TRBV5-4 | NA | TRBJ2-7
TGTGCCAGCAGCTTGGGTTCCGATGAGCAGTTCTTC | CASSLGSDEQFF | NA | TRBV5-4 | NA | TRBJ2-1
TGTGCCAGCAGCGGGACAGGGAACACCGGGGAGCTGTTTTTT | CASSGTGNTGELFF | TRBD1 | TRBV9 | few | TRBJ2-2
TGTGCCAGCAGCCAAGATATGACTATCCAAGAGACCCAGTACTTC | CASSQDMTIQETQYF | NA | TRBV3-1/TRBV3-2 | NA | TRBJ2-5
TGCAGCGTTGAGGGGCGAGCCAACTATGGCTACACCTTC | CSVEGRANYGYTF | NA | TRBV29-1 | NA | TRBJ1-2
TGTGCCAGTAGCTCGGGACAGGGGGGTAGTGAGCAGTTCTTC | CASSSGQGGSEQFF | TRBD1 | TRBV19 | NA | TRBJ2-1
TGTGCCAGCAGCACCCCAGGCTATGGCTACACCTTC | CASSTPGYGYTF | NA | TRBV21-1 | NA | TRBJ1-2
TGTGCCAGCCAGACGACAGATTATTATGGCTACACCTTC | CASQTTDYYGYTF | NA | TRBV19 | few | TRBJ1-2
TGTGCCAGCAGCTCGAGGCGGGGGATGAACACTGAAGCTTTCTTT | CASSSRRGMNTEAFF | NA | TRBV5-4 | NA | TRBJ1-1